The entry that follows covers one T cell receptor (beta chain) sequence. The antigen it recognizes is unknown. No per-base quality is available; no much larger clone lies one base away. TCRbeta CDR3 regions were amplified from genomic DNA using the immunoSEQ Assay, a bias-controlled multiplex PCR. The paper's processing steps were these. Within the assay, amplification of reference gene primers was used to estimate how many nucleated cells each sample contained. Sequence reads were collapsed and filtered to measure the absolute abundance of every unique TCRbeta CDR3 rearrangement. For each sample, productive Simpson clonality was calculated by taking the square root of Simpson's diversity index across productive rearrangements. TCRdb's version of the immuneACCESS table is confined to in-frame rearrangements and falls short of the full clone set. An unresolved V gene accounts for under half of the shortfall where checked; the remainder is of unknown origin. V and J calls and clone size are copied from that table; D and trimming were computed from the DNA. This sample holds some 390,000 clones; about 90% were observed only once. The ten largest clonotypes hold 1.5% to 2% of the sample.

The sample is drawn from a study of blood T cell repertoires in COVID-19 (dated by TCRdb to the early 2020s). General notes on the study: Samples covering the acute and convalescent phases of COVID-19 were provided by collaborators in the United States, Italy and Spain. Samples were obtained from the ongoing ImmuneRACE study (first 160 participants) and from approximately 1,200 subjects provided by 6 global collaborators. The repertoires were made available in a free public database intended to serve as a resource for research on the immune response to SARS-CoV-2. HLA class I and class II types, where available, came from metadata supplied by the sample provider rather than from assay-based typing. Sample metadata almost always included a de-identified subject ID, COVID-19 status, age in years and sex. The material from the prospective study consisted of cDNA or gDNA derived from T cells, B-cell-depleted T cells, or PBMCs. Deeply sampled blood TCRbeta repertoires from subjects exposed to, actively infected with, or recovered from COVID-19 were included in the dataset.

The paper as a whole reports these results and caveats: The quantity of clinical and demographic metadata differed by source and by participant and was supplied without curation.

Trimming takes 0 bases from V and 6 bases from J, and the germline ends sit 8 bases apart. The germline V gene (reference sequence) specifies LNHNV as CDR1 and YYDKDF as CDR2. The cysteine opens and the phenylalanine closes a CDR3 of 13 amino acids. Here the CDR3 DNA is all that survives: 39 bases in frame from base 1. Participants in the prospective study were enrolled through a virtual design, were aged about 18 to 100 years, and lived in some 24 United States geographic areas. In the prospective study, cohorts were assigned on the basis of participant-reported clinical history obtained from a screening survey and a study questionnaire. Recovered participants in ImmuneRACE Cohort 3 were defined as having two consecutive negative NP/OP PCR tests, clearance from a healthcare professional, or resolution of symptoms. Each participant in the prospective study had whole blood, serum and a nasopharyngeal or oropharyngeal swab collected by mobile phlebotomists. Prospective study participants could optionally give additional blood draws and questionnaires over a roughly two-month period. Before DNA extraction, blood samples from the prospective study were shipped at room temperature or frozen.

The rearranged chain carries TRBV15 and TRBJ1-2, with no confident D gene call. The receptor's source is a woman aged 25-40 years who had recovered from COVID-19. Sequencing input: PBMCs or T cells enriched from blood (not recorded which). The CDR3: CATSRDAGDGYTF. The sequenced DNA is TGTGCCACCAGCAGAGATGCCGGGGATGGCTACACCTTC. The entire variable domain, with the stretches around the CDR3 drawn from the reference TRBV15 and TRBJ1-2 proteins, is DAMVIQNPRYQVTQFGKPVTLSCSQTLNHNVMYWYQQKSSQAPKLLFHYYDKDFNNEADTPDNFQSRRPNTSFCFLDIRSPGLGDTAMYLCATSRDAGDGYTFGSGTRLTVV.